This T cell receptor (beta chain) was recorded in a study of vaccination and CD4 T cells after COVID-19. Study-level background: Control cultures used a CEFX viral epitope pool, an HIV-1 Nef peptide pool, or no peptide.

Cultured CD4+ T-cell DNA underwent Oncomine TCR Beta short-read sequencing. TCRdb fed the PCR reads into MiXCR, producing one record per CDR3 protein. Among approximately 5,000 distinct CDR3 sequences listed, less than 60% were seen once. The treatment is: roughly 11-day PBMC culture with coronavirus spike peptide pools or control peptides (ViraFEST assay). Every well contained around 2.2 million PBMCs, which were grown with approximately 9.5 IU/ml IL-2 and around 9.5 ug/ml peptide pools. In the case of this clonotype: Its antigen is undetermined.

The sequencing sample was made of CD4+ T cells from blood, cultured in vitro. This clonotype was sampled from a human donor who had recovered from COVID-19.

The CDR3 is CASSLPGTRAQHF. CDR3 sequence (DNA): TGTGCCAGCAGCCTTCCCGGGACCCGGGCCCAGCATTTT. This chain uses TRBV7-2 with TRBJ1-5; D might be TRBD1 (5 bases). The CDR3 length is 13 residues. Germline CDR1 SGHTA, CDR2 FQGNSA. The V end was cut by 5 bases, the J end by 11 bases, with 16 bases between.